These T cell receptor beta chains were read from a single sample in a study of OX40 agonist ivuxolimab in advanced cancers. Here immunoSEQ multiplex PCR was the method, and the copy in TCRdb shows in-frame clones only, minus some. The table lists about 27,000 clones, 81% of them singletons. Source: CD4+ or CD8+ T cells sorted from blood, taken in a trial of the OX40 agonist ivuxolimab. The receptors shown here come from an adult with an advanced solid tumor such as melanoma, head and neck, liver or kidney cancer. Each CDR3 is given with its conserved first and last residue.

TRBV7-9	TRBJ2-1	CASSFGLTGEQFF
TRBV7-9	TRBJ2-1	CASSWGTSGGDEQFF
TRBV13	TRBJ1-1	CASSLERLNTEAFF
TRBV9	TRBJ2-2	CASSPQDLNTGELFF
TRBV19	TRBJ2-2	CASTTYRVPGELFF
TRBV28	TRBJ2-5	CASSPRGGRQQETQYF
TRBV5-6	TRBJ2-5	CASSLASGYQETQYF
TRBV9	TRBJ2-2	CASSVDPSNTGELFF
TRBV7-9	TRBJ1-3	CASSSNRDRAGNTIYF
TRBV7-9	TRBJ1-1	CASSIAGQGEAFF
TRBV5-6	TRBJ2-7	CASSLVGDYEQYF
TRBV28	TRBJ2-2	CASSGTTIHTGELFF
TRBV6-1	TRBJ1-5	CASSELTQAHYQPQHF
TRBV9	TRBJ2-7	CASSDGTSGNYEQYF
TRBV9	TRBJ2-2	CASSVARLGDTGELFF
TRBV4-1	TRBJ1-4	CASSQDTGQLWEKLFF
TRBV19	TRBJ2-1	CASSIDLGGLNEQFF
TRBV7-8	TRBJ1-1	CASLNPYRNTEAFF
TRBV7-9	TRBJ2-3	CASSLDRGTDTQYF
TRBV29-1	TRBJ2-7	CSVEDSSRGGPYEQYF
TRBV23-1	TRBJ2-7	CASSTQRFDEQYF
TRBV9	TRBJ2-1	CASSVQRGDNEQFF
TRBV19	TRBJ2-7	CASSPRTGYEQYF
TRBV20-1	TRBJ2-1	CSVRGGNEQFF
TRBV6-5	TRBJ2-6	CASSYFGGDGANVLTF
TRBV21-1	TRBJ1-1	CASSNSEGENTEAFF
TRBV11-1	TRBJ2-7	CASSSRAGTGSYEQYF
TRBV9	TRBJ2-1	CASSVAGGFNEQFF
TRBV11-2	TRBJ1-2	CASSLDLSEGFGYTF
TRBV19	TRBJ1-4	CAGSQRGIGEKLFF
TRBV19	TRBJ2-7	CASSLDGSYEQYF
TRBV7-9	TRBJ2-1	CASTPPGTRLYNEQFF